This TCR beta chain emerged from a study of blood T cells in healthy people across ages. Findings of the study overall: The study lacked donor CMV status, which possibly confounded expanded clonotype changes. Naive CD4+ cells and diversity were both higher in long-lived donors than in aged donors.

The authors ran a second PCR of roughly 6 to 12 cycles using a sample-barcoded 5' primer and a J-beta primer mix. Every cDNA molecule bore a tag from a template-switch adaptor containing 12 random nucleotides. Each of the samples gave a minimum of 2.5 million paired-end reads that contained CDR3. TCRdb analysed the 5' RACE reads with MiXCR anew, one entry per CDR3 protein. Of around 1,500,000 distinct CDR3 sequences in the sample, around two fifths were seen once. As to this clonotype: What it binds is unknown.

This CDR3 comprises 15 residues. Trimming removed 5 bases from V and 11 bases from J; junction bases left unmatched: 14. The chain uses TRBV12-3 or TRBV12-4 and TRBJ2-5, with 10 bases aligning to TRBD2. The clonotype was recovered from a woman aged 18-30 years in good health. The source material was blood. The CDR3 is CASSPIAGGNNEQYF. CDR3 nucleotide sequence: TGTGCCAGCAGTCCAATAGCGGGGGGCAACAATGAGCAGTACTTC.